The present T cell receptor beta chain was sequenced within a study of cytomegalovirus exposure and HLA in healthy donors. In germline, CDR1 is LGHNA, CDR2 YSLEER. V lost 0 bases and J 4 bases, leaving 10 bases between the germline ends. The CDR3 has 15 amino acids. This PCR relied on a set of 60 Vbeta primers and 13 Jbeta primers. This table comes from immunoSEQ multiplex PCR, and its TCRdb copy is limited to in-frame clones, with some not included. The sample comprises more than 120,000 clones, 82% of which are singletons, and less than 3% rests with the top ten. The sequence was collected from a male donor in good health and CMV-seronegative. Input material: PBMCs. The chain employs TRBV4-3 and TRBJ1-5; a weak D match, TRBD1 (5 bases). The CDR3 protein is CASSQDPGRNQPQHF. As DNA, the CDR3 is TGCGCCAGCAGCCAAGATCCAGGGCGGAATCAGCCCCAGCATTTT.